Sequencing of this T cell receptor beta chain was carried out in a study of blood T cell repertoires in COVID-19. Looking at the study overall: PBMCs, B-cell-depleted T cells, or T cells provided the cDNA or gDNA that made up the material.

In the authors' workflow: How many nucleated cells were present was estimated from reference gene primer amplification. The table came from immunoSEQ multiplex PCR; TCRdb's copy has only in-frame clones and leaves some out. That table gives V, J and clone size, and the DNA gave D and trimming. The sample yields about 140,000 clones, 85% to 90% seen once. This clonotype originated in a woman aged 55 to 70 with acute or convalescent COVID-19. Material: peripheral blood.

The CDR3 sequence: CASSPNQGYEQYF. CDR3 DNA: TGTGCCAGCAGCCCCAACCAGGGGTACGAGCAGTACTTC. V usage is TRBV9 and J usage is TRBJ2-7; D is possibly TRBD1 (6 bases). Germline CDR1 is SGDLS and CDR2 is YYNGEE. The CDR3 length is 13 residues. V dropped 4 bases and J dropped 4 bases, with 12 bases sitting between them.